This record looks at one T cell receptor (beta chain) sequence and its context. Trimming removed 0 bases from V and 13 bases from J; junction bases left unmatched: 8. The germline gives CDR1 WSHSY, CDR2 SAAADI. This CDR3 is 14 amino acids long. Original data processing: Amplification with reference gene primers provided the estimates of nucleated cell counts. Assay: immunoSEQ multiplex PCR; the TCRdb copy retains only in-frame clones and omits some. D and trimming come from the DNA, and the V and J calls and clone size come from that table. The top ten clones hold around 3.4% of a sample with tens of thousands of clones, approximately 88% of them seen once. A Seattle source enrolled patients during active infection and followed them longitudinally. These data belong to a study of blood T cell repertoires in COVID-19. The overall study: Some COVID-19 samples were acute and others convalescent; all came from the United States, Italy and Spain. T cells, B-cell-depleted T cells, or PBMCs provided the cDNA or gDNA that served as material.

Sequencing was done on a sample of peripheral blood. The V and J genes are TRBV10-2 and TRBJ2-5, with 10 bases aligning to TRBD2. The clonotype was recovered from a man aged 40-55 years with COVID-19, enrolled during active disease. The CDR3 reads CASSESLAGVNRYF. CDR3 nucleotides: TGCGCCAGCAGTGAGTCGCTAGCGGGGGTAAACCGGTACTTC.